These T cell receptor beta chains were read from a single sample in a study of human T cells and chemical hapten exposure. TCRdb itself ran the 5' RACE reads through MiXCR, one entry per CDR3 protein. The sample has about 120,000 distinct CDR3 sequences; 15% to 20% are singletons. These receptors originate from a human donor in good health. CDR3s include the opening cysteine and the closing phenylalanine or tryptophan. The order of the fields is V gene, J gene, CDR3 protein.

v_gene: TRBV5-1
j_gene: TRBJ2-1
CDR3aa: CASSLGSGPSSYNEQFF

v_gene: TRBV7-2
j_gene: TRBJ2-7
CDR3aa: CASSLGLRSYEQYF

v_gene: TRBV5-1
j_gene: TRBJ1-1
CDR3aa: CASSFTGDTEAFF

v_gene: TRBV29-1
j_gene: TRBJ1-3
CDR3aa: CSVEVGGGNTIYF

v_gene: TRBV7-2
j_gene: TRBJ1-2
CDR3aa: CASSPSRDFYGYTF

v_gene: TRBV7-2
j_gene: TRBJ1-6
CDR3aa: CASSFKSWDSPLHF

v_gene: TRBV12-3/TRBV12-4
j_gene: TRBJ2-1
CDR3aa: CASSSKGVPLHNEQFF

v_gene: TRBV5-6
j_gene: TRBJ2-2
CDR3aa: CASSLFSGRPTGELFF

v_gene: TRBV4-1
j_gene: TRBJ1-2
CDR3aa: CASSQVVRGRGYGYTF

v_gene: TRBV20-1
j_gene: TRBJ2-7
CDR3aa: CSARRGVSRGAAEQYF

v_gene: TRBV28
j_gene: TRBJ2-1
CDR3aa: CASSLGGAYNEQFF

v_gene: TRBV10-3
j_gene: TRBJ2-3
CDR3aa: CATQILESTDTQYF

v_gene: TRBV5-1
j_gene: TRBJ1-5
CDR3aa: CASSLEGGRQPQHF

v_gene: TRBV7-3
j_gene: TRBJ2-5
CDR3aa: CASSLLPGPETQYF

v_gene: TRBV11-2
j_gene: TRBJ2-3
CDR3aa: CASSFGGGLAAARDTQYF

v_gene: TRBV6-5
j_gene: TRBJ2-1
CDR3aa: CASSYSGPAYNEQFF

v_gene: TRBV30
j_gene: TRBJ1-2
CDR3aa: CAWSSGESDPLYGYTF

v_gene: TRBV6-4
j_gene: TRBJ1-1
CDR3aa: CASSDSPWGQAFF

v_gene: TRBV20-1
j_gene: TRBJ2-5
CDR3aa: CSARDLGGSGTQYF

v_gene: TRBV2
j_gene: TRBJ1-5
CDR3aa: CASTSDRQPQHF

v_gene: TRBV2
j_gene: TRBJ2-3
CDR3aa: CASSHERSTDTQYF

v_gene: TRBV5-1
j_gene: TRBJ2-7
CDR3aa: CASSFFGLAGVDEQYF

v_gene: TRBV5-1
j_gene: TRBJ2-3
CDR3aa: CASSLGVQRTGTDTQYF

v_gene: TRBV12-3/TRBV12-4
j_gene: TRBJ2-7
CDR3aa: CASSLGGFYEQYF

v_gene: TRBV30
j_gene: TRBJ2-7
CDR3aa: CAWRGGYEQYF

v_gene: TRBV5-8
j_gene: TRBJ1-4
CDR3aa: CAGYNSWNEKLFF

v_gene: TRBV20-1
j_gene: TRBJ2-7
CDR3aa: CSAPVLARAGEQYF

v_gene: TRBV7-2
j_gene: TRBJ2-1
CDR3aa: CASRLPGSYNEQFF

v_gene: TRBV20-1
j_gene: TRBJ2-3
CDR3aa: CSARLAGRTDTQYF

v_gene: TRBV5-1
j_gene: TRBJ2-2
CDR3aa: CASSSMTATGELFF

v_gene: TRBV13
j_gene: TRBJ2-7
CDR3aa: CASSLTSGTYEQYF

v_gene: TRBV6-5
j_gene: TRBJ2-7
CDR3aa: CASSLRQGESYEQYF

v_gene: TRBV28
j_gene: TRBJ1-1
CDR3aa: CASERGQWGTEAFF

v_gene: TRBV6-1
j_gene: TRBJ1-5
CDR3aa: CASSEAWRGYQPQHF

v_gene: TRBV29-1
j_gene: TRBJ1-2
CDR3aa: CSVRTDNYGYTF

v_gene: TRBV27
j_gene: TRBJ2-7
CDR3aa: CASRGVGYEQYF

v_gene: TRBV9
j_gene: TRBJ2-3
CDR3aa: CASSVALGASGRTADTQYF

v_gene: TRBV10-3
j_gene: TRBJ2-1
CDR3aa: CASGLAGGHEQFF

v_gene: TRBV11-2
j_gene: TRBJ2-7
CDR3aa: CASSSSRIFGYEQYF

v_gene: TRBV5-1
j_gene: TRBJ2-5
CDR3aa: CASSPDRARSETQYF

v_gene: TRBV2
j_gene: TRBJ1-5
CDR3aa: CASSISGTVNQPQHF

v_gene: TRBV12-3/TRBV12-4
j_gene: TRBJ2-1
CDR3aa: CASSKTPGHPNEQFF

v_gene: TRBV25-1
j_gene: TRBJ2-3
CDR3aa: CASNRGVPDTQYF

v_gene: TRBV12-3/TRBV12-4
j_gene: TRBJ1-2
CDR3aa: CASSPGQGAGGYTF

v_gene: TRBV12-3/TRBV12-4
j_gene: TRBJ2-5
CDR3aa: CASSKETQYF

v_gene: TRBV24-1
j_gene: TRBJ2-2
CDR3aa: CATGWTGELFF

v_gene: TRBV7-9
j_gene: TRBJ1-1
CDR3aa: CASSLSRRDTEAFF

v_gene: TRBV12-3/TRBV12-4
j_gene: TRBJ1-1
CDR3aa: CASTLGTTEAFF

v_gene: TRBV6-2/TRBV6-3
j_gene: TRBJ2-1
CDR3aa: CASSYSSGRSGTEQFF

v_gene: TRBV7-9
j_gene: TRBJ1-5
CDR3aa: CASSLVGRGQANNQPQHF

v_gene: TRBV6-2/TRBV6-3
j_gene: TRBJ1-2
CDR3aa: CASSDRGGYGYTF

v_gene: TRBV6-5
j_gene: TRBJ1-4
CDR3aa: CASRGAGDEKLFF

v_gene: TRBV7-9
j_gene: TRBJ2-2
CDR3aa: CASSLVGRDRGRRTGELFF

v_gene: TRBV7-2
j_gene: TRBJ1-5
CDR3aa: CASSQSLRDSYQPQHF

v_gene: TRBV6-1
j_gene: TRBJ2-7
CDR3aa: CATSRGGITSYEQYF